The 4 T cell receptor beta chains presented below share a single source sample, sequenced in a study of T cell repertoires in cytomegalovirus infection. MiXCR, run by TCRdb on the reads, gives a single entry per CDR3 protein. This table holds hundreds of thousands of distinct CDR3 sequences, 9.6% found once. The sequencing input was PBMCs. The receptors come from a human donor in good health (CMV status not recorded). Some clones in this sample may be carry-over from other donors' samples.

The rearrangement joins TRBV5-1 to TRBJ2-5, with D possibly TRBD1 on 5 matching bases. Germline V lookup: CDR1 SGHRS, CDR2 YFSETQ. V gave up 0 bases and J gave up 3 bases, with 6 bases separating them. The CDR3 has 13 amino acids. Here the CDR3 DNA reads TGCGCCAGCAGCTTGGAAGGGGAAGAGACCCAGTACTTC. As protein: CASSLEGEETQYF.

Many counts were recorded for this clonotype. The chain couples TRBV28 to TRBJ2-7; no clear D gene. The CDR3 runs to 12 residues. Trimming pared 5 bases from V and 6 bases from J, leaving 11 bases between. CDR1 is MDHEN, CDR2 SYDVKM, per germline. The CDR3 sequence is CASSPALGEQYV. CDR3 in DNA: TGTGCCAGCAGTCCTGCACTTGGCGAGCAGTACGTC.

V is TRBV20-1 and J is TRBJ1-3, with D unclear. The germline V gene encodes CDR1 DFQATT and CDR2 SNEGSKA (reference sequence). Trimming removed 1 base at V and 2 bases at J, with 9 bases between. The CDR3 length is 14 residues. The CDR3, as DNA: TGCAGTGCTAGAGTCCCGGGGACTGGAAACACCATATATTTT. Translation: CSARVPGTGNTIYF.

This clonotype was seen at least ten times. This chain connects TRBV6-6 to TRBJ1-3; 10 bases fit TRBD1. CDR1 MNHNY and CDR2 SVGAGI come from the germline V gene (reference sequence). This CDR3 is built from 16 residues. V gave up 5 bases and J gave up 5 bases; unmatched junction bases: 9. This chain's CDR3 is CASSRDRGYLRNTIYF. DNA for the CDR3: TGTGCCAGCAGTCGGGACAGGGGATATTTGCGAAACACCATATATTTT.